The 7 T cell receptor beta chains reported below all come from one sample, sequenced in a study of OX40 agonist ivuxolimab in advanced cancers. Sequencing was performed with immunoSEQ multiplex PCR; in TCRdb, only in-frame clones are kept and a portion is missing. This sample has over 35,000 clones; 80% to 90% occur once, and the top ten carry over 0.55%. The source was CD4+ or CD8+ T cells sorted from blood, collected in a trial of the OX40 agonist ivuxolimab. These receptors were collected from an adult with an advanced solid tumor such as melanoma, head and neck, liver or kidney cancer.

DNA of the CDR3: TGTGCCAGCAGCTTCGTGGCCCTGAACACTGAAGCTTTCTTT. It translates to CASSFVALNTEAFF. The V and J genes are TRBV7-2 and TRBJ1-1, with D hard to call. Germline V gene lookup returns CDR1 SGHTA and CDR2 FQGNSA. This CDR3 contains 14 residues. The V end lost 3 bases, the J end lost 0 bases, and 8 bases lay between the germline ends. Full variable domain (remainder filled in from reference TRBV7-2 and TRBJ1-1): GAGVSQSPSNKVTEKGKDVELRCDPISGHTALYWYRQSLGQGLEFLIYFQGNSAPDKSGLPSDRFSAERTGGSVSTLTIQRTQQEDSAVYLCASSFVALNTEAFFGQGTRLTVV.

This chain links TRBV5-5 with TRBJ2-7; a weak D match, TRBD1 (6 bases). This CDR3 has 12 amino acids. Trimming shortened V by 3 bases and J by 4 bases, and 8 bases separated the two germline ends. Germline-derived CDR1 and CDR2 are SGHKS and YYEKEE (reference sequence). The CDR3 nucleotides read TGTGCCAGCAGCTCTGGACAGTACGAGCAGTACTTC. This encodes CASSSGQYEQYF.

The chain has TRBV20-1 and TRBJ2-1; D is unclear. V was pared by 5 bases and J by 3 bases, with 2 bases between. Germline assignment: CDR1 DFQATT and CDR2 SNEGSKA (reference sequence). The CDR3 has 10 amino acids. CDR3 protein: CSALYNEQFF. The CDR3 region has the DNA TGCAGTGCTCTCTACAATGAGCAGTTCTTC.

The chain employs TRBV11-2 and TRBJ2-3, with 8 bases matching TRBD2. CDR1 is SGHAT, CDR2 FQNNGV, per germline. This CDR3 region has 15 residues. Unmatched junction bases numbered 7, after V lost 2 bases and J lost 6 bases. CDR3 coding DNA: TGTGCCAGCAGCTTAACGGGGGGGAGCCAGGATACGCAGTATTTT. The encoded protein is CASSLTGGSQDTQYF.

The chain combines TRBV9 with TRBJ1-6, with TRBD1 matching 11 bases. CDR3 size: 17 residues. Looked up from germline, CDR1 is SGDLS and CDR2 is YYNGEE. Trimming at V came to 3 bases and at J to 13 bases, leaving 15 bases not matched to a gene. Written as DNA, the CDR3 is TGTGCCAGCAGCGCGAGGGCCGGGACAGGGGGGGAATGGCCCCTCCACTTT. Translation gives CASSARAGTGGEWPLHF.

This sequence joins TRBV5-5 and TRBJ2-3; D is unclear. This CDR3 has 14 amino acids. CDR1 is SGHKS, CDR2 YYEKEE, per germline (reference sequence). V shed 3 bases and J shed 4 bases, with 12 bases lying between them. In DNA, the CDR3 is TGTGCCAGCAGCTCGCTGGGGTTAGCAGATACGCAGTATTTT. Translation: CASSSLGLADTQYF.

The CDR3, as DNA: TGCAGTGCTAGACCCTTGGAGGAGCAGTACTTC. Amino acids: CSARPLEEQYF. V is TRBV20-1 and J is TRBJ2-7; no definite D call. There are 11 residues in the CDR3. Germline CDR1 reads DFQATT; CDR2 reads SNEGSKA (reference sequence). V was pared by 2 bases and J by 7 bases, with 9 bases between.